Below are 14 T cell receptor beta chains sequenced from a single sample in a study of T cell repertoires in cytomegalovirus infection. TCRdb re-called the reads through MiXCR, storing one row per CDR3 protein. Among tens of thousands of distinct CDR3 sequences listed, under 30% were seen once. These TCRs' antigens remain unknown. This specimen was CD8+ T cells from cultured PBMCs, taken from culture after CMV antigen stimulation. These receptors all stem from a human donor in good health (CMV status not recorded). Some clones in this sample may be carry-over from other donors' samples.

CDR3 bases: TGCGCCAGCAGCCAAGATTGGGCTAGCGGGAGGGATGAGCAGTTCTTC. Its translation is CASSQDWASGRDEQFF. This sequence joins TRBV4-3 and TRBJ2-1; 12 bases are a match to TRBD2. The CDR3 has 16 residues. Trimming cost V 0 bases and J 8 bases; bases outside gene matches: 5. CDR1 is LGHNA, CDR2 YSLEER, per germline.

In this sample, this clonotype turned up a few times. The V and J genes are TRBV20-1 and TRBJ2-7; D is unclear. The germline V gene has CDR1 DFQATT and CDR2 SNEGSKA (reference sequence). This CDR3 contains 15 residues. Trimming took 0 bases from V and 0 from J, leaving 12 bases between them. CDR3 residues: CSARDQEKSSYEQYF. The CDR3 coding sequence is TGCAGTGCTAGAGATCAGGAGAAGAGCTCCTACGAGCAGTACTTC.

The rearrangement joins TRBV5-4 to TRBJ2-1, with 8 bases aligning to TRBD2. The CDR3 is 16 residues long. Unmatched junction bases numbered 9, after V lost 0 bases and J lost 7 bases. Germline values: CDR1 SGHNT, CDR2 YYREEE (reference sequence). CDR3 coding DNA: TGTGCCAGCAGCTTGGTACTCGGGGGGGCCTTTAATGAGCAGTTCTTC. It codes for CASSLVLGGAFNEQFF.

This chain uses TRBV6-5 with TRBJ2-1; 7 bases fit TRBD1. V lost 5 bases and J lost 4; bases outside the gene matches: 8. The CDR3 length is 15 residues. CDR1 is MNHEY, CDR2 SVGAGI, per germline. The CDR3 bases are TGTGCCAGCAGTGTGGGACAGAGGCCTTACAATGAGCAGTTCTTC. Translating it yields CASSVGQRPYNEQFF.

This clonotype has a handful of counts. The chain recombines TRBV24-1 with TRBJ2-3; 15 bases fit TRBD2. J lost 3 bases, V lost 3 bases, and 0 bases had no gene match. Germline assignment: CDR1 KGHDR and CDR2 SFDVKD. CDR3 length: 16 amino acids. The DNA for the CDR3 is TGTGCCACCAGTGATGGACTAGCGGGAGGGACAGATACGCAGTATTTT. This codes for CATSDGLAGGTDTQYF.

This clonotype appeared a few times. This chain uses TRBV30 with TRBJ1-5, with D tentatively TRBD1 (5 bases). V lost 0 bases and J lost 2, with 5 bases in between. The CDR3 loop spans 13 amino acids. Germline-derived CDR1 and CDR2 are GTSNPN and SVGIG (reference sequence). This CDR3 reads CAWSVGGNQPQHF. CDR3 in DNA: TGTGCCTGGAGTGTAGGGGGCAATCAGCCCCAGCATTTT.

Ten or more counts support this clonotype. The chain employs TRBV27 and TRBJ1-1; 8 bases line up with TRBD1. The CDR3 totals 14 residues. V dropped 3 bases and J dropped 2; count of bases not matched to a gene: 2. Germline V gene data show CDR1 as MNHEY and CDR2 as SMNVEV (reference sequence). DNA for the CDR3: TGTGCCAGCAGTTTCGGACAGGGAAACACTGAAGCTTTCTTT. This gives the protein CASSFGQGNTEAFF.

This clonotype came up many times. The V and J genes are TRBV6-1 and TRBJ2-1, with 9 positions matching TRBD1. Germline CDR1 reads MNHNS; CDR2 reads SASEGT. The trim removed 7 bases at V and 6 bases at J, leaving 16 bases unmatched. The CDR3 runs 17 residues. CDR3 DNA: TGTGCCAGCAAATTCTTAGGGGGGACAGGGAGATCCAATGAGCAGTTCTTC. Translated, it gives CASKFLGGTGRSNEQFF.

Comments on this clonotype: One end of the junction fails to match germline, which may point to a read error. The rearrangement joins TRBV19 to TRBJ2-3; 11 bases align to TRBD1. Germline CDR1 and CDR2: LNHDA and SQIVND (reference sequence). This CDR3 is 18 amino acids long. The CDR3 here is CVSSIATLGDRGYGTQYF. The CDR3 nucleotides read TGTGTCAGTAGTATAGCCACCCTCGGGGACAGGGGGTACGGTACGCAGTATTTT.

At least ten counts were recorded for this clonotype. CDR3 bases: TGTGCCAGCAGCTTACCCCTAGCGGGGGACCCGAACACCGGGGAGCTGTTTTTT. Amino acids: CASSLPLAGDPNTGELFF. J is TRBJ2-2 and V is TRBV7-6; 10 bases are shared with TRBD2. J lost 0 bases, V lost 2 bases, and 6 bases had no gene match. The CDR3 consists of 18 residues. From germline, CDR1 is SGHVS and CDR2 FNYEAQ.

In this sample, this clonotype turned up many times. Germline and junction disagree at one end, which may indicate a read error. This chain joins TRBV7-2 and TRBJ2-7; 7 bases are shared with TRBD2. In germline, CDR1 is SGHTA, CDR2 FQGNSA. CDR3 length: 11 residues. The CDR3 region is CASSLYGRADF. For the CDR3, the DNA is TGTGCCAGCAGCTTATATGGGAGGGCCGACTTC. The complete variable domain, with remaining parts taken from reference TRBV7-2 and TRBJ2-7, reads GAGVSQSPSNKVTEKGKDVELRCDPISGHTALYWYRQSLGQGLEFLIYFQGNSAPDKSGLPSDRFSAERTGGSVSTLTIQRTQQEDSAVYLCASSLYGRADFGPGTRLTVT.

This clonotype was recorded a few times. The CDR3 is CASSPQGEGDTQYF. CDR3 nucleotide sequence: TGTGCCAGCAGCCCGCAGGGGGAGGGGGATACGCAGTATTTT. The J gene is TRBJ2-3, the V gene TRBV7-9; D may be TRBD1 or TRBD2 (7 bases each). The CDR3 is made up of 14 amino acids. Between the trimmed V and J ends, which lost 5 bases and 6 bases, there was a span of 15 bases. Germline assignment: CDR1 SEHNR and CDR2 FQNEAQ (reference sequence).

This clonotype occurred many times. The chain employs TRBV7-8 and TRBJ2-3; 9 bases align to TRBD1. V dropped 5 bases and J dropped 4; count of bases not matched to a gene: 10. From germline, CDR1 is SGHVS and CDR2 FQNEAQ. The CDR3 spans 16 residues. CDR3 sequence (DNA): TGTGCCAGCAGCCTTGGGACAGGGCGAGGGTCAGATACGCAGTATTTT. It translates to CASSLGTGRGSDTQYF.

This clonotype was found a few times. The rearrangement links TRBV3-1 to TRBJ2-7, with a possible D match to TRBD2 (6 bases). V was shortened by 3 bases and J by 2 bases, with 17 bases between the two germline ends. The CDR3 is 16 amino acids. The germline gives CDR1 LGHDT, CDR2 YNNKEL (reference sequence). The CDR3 loop is CASSQQPGLATYEQYF. In DNA form, the CDR3 reads TGTGCCAGCAGCCAGCAACCGGGACTCGCTACCTACGAGCAGTACTTC.